The 4 T cell receptor beta chains listed next were all sequenced from one sample in a study of TIL therapy for anti-PD-1-resistant metastatic lung cancer. This was the immunoSEQ v3 assay. Method: immunoSEQ multiplex PCR; TCRdb's copy keeps in-frame clones and lacks some. Of tens of thousands of clones listed, roughly 79% are singletons. Time point here: pre-treatment sample, taken before nivolumab and TIL therapy. The input for sequencing was blood, taken at baseline. The source of these receptors is a person aged 25 to 85 with non-small cell lung cancer.

This clone came up a few times. The rearrangement joins TRBV11-3 to TRBJ2-7, with 8 bases identical to TRBD1. CDR3 length: 14 residues. The trim removed 5 bases at V and 5 bases at J, leaving 8 bases unmatched. The germline CDR1 and CDR2 sequences are SGHNT and YENEEA. The CDR3 loop is CASSPGTGWHEQYF. CDR3 coding DNA: TGTGCCAGCAGCCCCGGGACAGGATGGCACGAGCAGTACTTC.

This sequence joins TRBV12-5 and TRBJ2-2, with 11 bases that match TRBD2. The V segment lost 5 bases and the J segment 4 bases; nucleotides outside the gene matches: 9. CDR1 and CDR2 (germline): LGHNT, FRNRAP. CDR3 length: 17 amino acids. The CDR3 reads CASGIAGGPVGTGELFF. The CDR3 region has the DNA TGTGCTAGTGGTATAGCGGGAGGGCCTGTGGGCACCGGGGAGCTGTTTTTT.

The J gene is TRBJ2-7, the V gene TRBV20-1, with D hard to call. With 4 bases removed from V and 5 bases from J, the gap between germline ends came to 9 bases. The germline gives CDR1 DFQATT, CDR2 SNEGSKA (reference sequence). The CDR3 is 11 amino acids. The CDR3 coding sequence is TGCAGTGCTATTAGGATCCACGAGCAGTACTTC. The encoded protein is CSAIRIHEQYF.

V and J are TRBV20-1 and TRBJ2-5; no reliable D call. This CDR3 spans 10 amino acids. With 3 bases removed from V and 5 bases from J, the gap between germline ends came to 4 bases. The germline V gene has CDR1 DFQATT and CDR2 SNEGSKA (reference sequence). CDR3 DNA sequence: TGCAGTGCTAGGCGGGAGACCCAGTACTTC. It encodes CSARRETQYF.